One and the same sample provided the 20 T cell receptor beta chains below, sequenced in a study of T cell changes during pregnancy in multiple sclerosis. The assay was immunoSEQ multiplex PCR, and TCRdb's table has in-frame clones only and misses some. This sample has 30,000 to 50,000 clones, with 85% to 95% found just once. The source was CD4+ T cells from peripheral blood mononuclear cells, collected after pregnancy. The receptors were gathered from a female donor with multiple sclerosis, enrolled in a pregnancy study.

V gene TRBV6-5 combines with J gene TRBJ2-7; D is uncertain. The ends were cut back, 4 bases at V and 3 bases at J, with 4 bases in the middle. The CDR3 covers 11 residues. The V gene's germline CDR1 is MNHEY and CDR2 SVGAGI. CDR3 sequence reads: CASSSVYEQYF. CDR3 in DNA: TGTGCCAGCAGTTCAGTCTACGAGCAGTACTTC.

In nucleotides, the CDR3 is TGTGCCAGCAGCCCTGATCGGGGTAACATTCAGTACTTC. Protein sequence: CASSPDRGNIQYF. The chain has TRBV7-2 and TRBJ2-4; maybe TRBD2 (5 bases). In germline, CDR1 is SGHTA, CDR2 FQGNSA. Between the trimmed V and J ends, which lost 5 bases and 7 bases, there was a span of 12 bases. CDR3 length equals 13 residues.

The chain employs TRBV7-9 and TRBJ2-2; 8 bases are shared with TRBD1. The J segment lost 6 bases and the V segment lost 5 bases, leaving 5 bases of the junction unmatched. The germline V gene encodes CDR1 SEHNR and CDR2 FQNEAQ (reference sequence). The CDR3 totals 14 residues. CDR3 loop: CASSRTGFAGELFF. The DNA of the CDR3 is TGTGCCAGCAGCCGGACAGGGTTTGCCGGGGAGCTGTTTTTT.

With respect to this clone: Germline and junction disagree at one end, which may indicate a read error. The chain recombines TRBV7-7 with TRBJ2-5; tentative D call: TRBD1 (6 bases). The CDR3 spans 14 residues. Germline V lookup: CDR1 SSHAT, CDR2 FNYEAQ (reference sequence). CDR3 amino acids: CASSLYRDQETQYF. The CDR3 DNA reads TGTGCTAGCAGCTTATACAGGGACCAAGAGACCCAGTACTTC.

V and J are TRBV14 and TRBJ2-1; weak D call: TRBD2 (6 bases). Germline-derived CDR1 and CDR2 are SGHDN and FVKESK. CDR3 length equals 16 residues. The V gene lost 3 bases and the J gene lost 9 bases, with 21 bases spanning the gap. In DNA, the CDR3 is TGTGCCAGCAGCCATCCAAGATGGGCAGCGCGGGGTGAGCAGTTCTTC. Translated: CASSHPRWAARGEQFF.

The chain couples TRBV10-2 to TRBJ2-1; 13 positions match TRBD2. V was clipped by 6 bases and J by 7 bases; unmatched bases: 9. Germline V gene sequence: CDR1 WSHSY, CDR2 SAAADI. The CDR3 has 16 amino acids. The CDR3, as DNA: TGCGCCAGCAGCCTAGGGACTAGCGGGGTGAGAAATGAGCAGTTCTTC. Its protein is CASSLGTSGVRNEQFF.

The chain is built from TRBV6-5 and TRBJ1-2; possibly TRBD1 for D (5 bases). In germline, CDR1 is MNHEY, CDR2 SVGAGI. CDR3 size: 12 residues. V was pared by 7 bases and J by 4 bases, with 10 bases between. CDR3: CASTRGTYGYTF. DNA of the CDR3: TGTGCCAGCACAAGGGGAACCTATGGCTACACCTTC.

CDR3 region: CAWSPAGTSVANTQYF. The DNA for the CDR3 is TGTGCCTGGAGTCCAGCTGGGACTTCTGTGGCGAATACGCAGTATTTT. This chain uses TRBV30 with TRBJ2-3; a weak D match, TRBD2 (6 bases). CDR1 is GTSNPN, CDR2 SVGIG, per germline (reference sequence). There are 16 residues in the CDR3. V lost 2 bases and J 7 bases, leaving 22 bases between the germline ends. Combining the CDR3 with reference TRBV30 and TRBJ2-3 gives the whole variable domain SQTIHQWPATLVQPVGSPLSLECTVEGTSNPNLYWYRQAAGRGLQLLFYSVGIGQISSEVPQNLSASRPQDRQFILSSKKLLLSDSGFYLCAWSPAGTSVANTQYFGPGTRLTVL.

The chain's CDR3 is CASSGGQLSSYNSPLHF. CDR3 bases: TGTGCCAGCAGCGGGGGACAGCTGAGCTCCTATAATTCACCCCTCCACTTT. The V call is TRBV5-6, the J call TRBJ1-6; TRBD1 aligns across 7 bases. The CDR3 has 17 amino acids. After removal of 4 bases from V and 0 bases from J, the junction contained 7 bases not matched to a gene. Looked up from germline, CDR1 is SGHDT and CDR2 is YYEEEE.

V usage is TRBV2 and J usage is TRBJ2-2; TRBD2 might be the D (6 bases). The CDR3 is 17 residues long. Between the trimmed V and J ends, which lost 7 bases and 0 bases, there was a span of 18 bases. The V gene's germline CDR1 is SNHLY and CDR2 FYNNEI. Here the CDR3 reads CASNRRRGPTNTGELFF. In nucleotides, the CDR3 is TGTGCCAGCAACCGCAGGAGGGGTCCCACGAACACCGGGGAGCTGTTTTTT.

J is TRBJ2-5 and V is TRBV7-2, with a weak D call TRBD2 (5 bases). The V gene's germline CDR1 is SGHTA and CDR2 FQGNSA. Trimming removed 5 bases from V and 1 base from J, with 14 bases in between. CDR3 size: 15 residues. CDR3 in DNA: TGTGCCAGCAGCCCCGGGGTGCTGGCCCAAGAGACCCAGTACTTC. Translating it yields CASSPGVLAQETQYF. The full variable domain, its missing parts supplied by reference TRBV7-2 and TRBJ2-5, is GAGVSQSPSNKVTEKGKDVELRCDPISGHTALYWYRQSLGQGLEFLIYFQGNSAPDKSGLPSDRFSAERTGGSVSTLTIQRTQQEDSAVYLCASSPGVLAQETQYFGPGTRLLVL.

The genes are TRBV5-4 and TRBJ2-1, with 12 bases that match TRBD2. CDR1 and CDR2 from the germline V gene are SGHNT and YYREEE (reference sequence). The CDR3 spans 15 residues. The V and J ends lost 4 bases and 2 bases, in that order; junction bases with no gene match: 1. CDR3 DNA sequence: TGTGCCAGCAGCACTAGCGGGGGGCCCTACAATGAGCAGTTCTTC. It encodes CASSTSGGPYNEQFF.

The V gene is TRBV2, the J gene TRBJ1-4; D not certain. Germline values: CDR1 SNHLY, CDR2 FYNNEI. V gave up 4 bases and J gave up 5 bases, with 5 bases separating them. This CDR3 contains 12 residues. CDR3 residues: CASSGGNEKLFF. The CDR3 region has the DNA TGTGCCAGCAGTGGCGGGAATGAAAAACTGTTTTTT.

The rearrangement uses TRBV18 and TRBJ1-5; TRBD1 aligns across 10 bases. Germline V gene data show CDR1 as KGHSH and CDR2 as LQKENI. Trimming at V came to 6 bases and at J to 5 bases, leaving 4 bases not matched to a gene. This CDR3 is 14 amino acids long. This chain's CDR3 is CASSAGQGDQPQHF. CDR3 DNA: TGTGCCAGCTCTGCTGGACAGGGGGATCAGCCCCAGCATTTT.

The V and J genes are TRBV9 and TRBJ1-1, with 7 positions matching TRBD1. Trimming took 3 bases from V and 0 from J; bases not matched to a gene: 2. The germline V gene has CDR1 SGDLS and CDR2 YYNGEE. The CDR3 runs to 14 residues. The DNA of the CDR3 is TGTGCCAGCAGCGGGGGACAGCTGAACACTGAAGCTTTCTTT. Translation gives CASSGGQLNTEAFF.

The gene calls are TRBV7-2 and TRBJ1-2, with D uncertain. The V end lost 1 base, the J end lost 8 bases, and 11 bases lay between the germline ends. This CDR3 contains 13 residues. Germline-derived CDR1 and CDR2 are SGHTA and FQGNSA. CDR3 amino acids: CASSLGGGYGYTF. CDR3 DNA sequence: TGTGCCAGCAGCTTAGGGGGAGGGTACGGCTACACCTTC.

The chain employs TRBV4-1 and TRBJ1-6, with a tentative D call TRBD1 (6 bases). In germline, CDR1 is MGHRA, CDR2 YSYEKL. The CDR3 length is 13 residues. V was shortened by 3 bases and J by 9 bases, with 9 bases between the two germline ends. Written as DNA, the CDR3 is TGCGCCAGCAGCCAGGAAGGGGGTTCACCCCTCCACTTT. Translating it yields CASSQEGGSPLHF.

The V call is TRBV9, the J call TRBJ1-1; 10 nucleotides match TRBD1. The junction had 7 bases not matched to a gene; V was cut back by 4 bases and J by 4 bases. This CDR3 region has 15 residues. Looked up from germline, CDR1 is SGDLS and CDR2 is YYNGEE. DNA for the CDR3: TGTGCCAGCAGCCCCCGGACAGGGGGAGGCACTGAAGCTTTCTTT. It translates to CASSPRTGGGTEAFF.

V is TRBV15 and J is TRBJ2-5; the D gene is possibly TRBD2 (7 bases). The CDR3 sequence is 13 residues long. Deletions cut 6 bases from V and 5 bases from J, with 13 bases between. Per the germline V gene, CDR1 is LNHNV and CDR2 is YYDKDF (reference sequence). The CDR3 here is CATRGGGRETQYF. In DNA, the CDR3 is TGTGCCACCAGAGGGGGGGGGCGCGAGACCCAGTACTTC.

The V call is TRBV4-2, the J call TRBJ2-3; 11 bases match TRBD2. This CDR3 has 15 amino acids. Germline V gene lookup returns CDR1 LGHNA and CDR2 YNFKEQ. V was clipped by 5 bases and J by 4 bases; unmatched bases: 5. CDR3 sequence: CASSAGTSGADTQYF. DNA for the CDR3: TGTGCCAGCAGCGCCGGGACTAGCGGAGCAGATACGCAGTATTTT.